This T cell receptor beta chain was recovered during a study of pediatric ulcerative colitis. Germline CDR1 is SGHRS and CDR2 is YFSETQ. Deletions cut 0 bases from V and 6 bases from J, with 15 bases between. This CDR3 has 15 amino acids. The rectum was sampled with one to two pinch biopsies at colonoscopy. Sequenced by immunoSEQ multiplex PCR; TCRdb stores in-frame clones only, minus some. The sample includes around 36,000 clones, around 80% of them seen just once. The sequence was collected from a boy aged 5 to 17 with mild ulcerative colitis. Source material: gut tissue. The V gene is TRBV5-1, the J gene TRBJ1-2, with D hard to call. As DNA, the CDR3 is TGCGCCAGCAGCTTGGCTCTGACTGACTTTAATGGCTACACCTTC. It yields the protein CASSLALTDFNGYTF. Variable domain in full (rest from reference TRBV5-1 and TRBJ1-2): KAGVTQTPRYLIKTRGQQVTLSCSPISGHRSVSWYQQTPGQGLQFLFEYFSETQRNKGNFPGRFSGRQFSNSRSEMNVSTLELGDSALYLCASSLALTDFNGYTFGSGTRLTVV.